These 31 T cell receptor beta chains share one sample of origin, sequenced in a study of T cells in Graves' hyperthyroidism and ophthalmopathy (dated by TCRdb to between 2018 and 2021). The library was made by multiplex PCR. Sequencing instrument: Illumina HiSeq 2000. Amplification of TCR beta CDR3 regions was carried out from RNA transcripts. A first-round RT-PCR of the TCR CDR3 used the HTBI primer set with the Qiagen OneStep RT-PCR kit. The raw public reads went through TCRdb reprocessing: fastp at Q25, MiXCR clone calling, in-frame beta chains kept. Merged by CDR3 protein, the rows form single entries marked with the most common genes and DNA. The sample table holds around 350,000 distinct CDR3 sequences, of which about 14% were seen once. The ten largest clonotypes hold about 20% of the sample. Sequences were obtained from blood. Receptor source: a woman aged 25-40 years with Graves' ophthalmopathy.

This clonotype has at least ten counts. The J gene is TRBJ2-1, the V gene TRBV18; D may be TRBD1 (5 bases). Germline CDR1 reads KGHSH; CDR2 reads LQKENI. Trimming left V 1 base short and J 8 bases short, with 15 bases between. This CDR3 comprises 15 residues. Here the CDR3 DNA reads TGTGCCAGCTCACCACTTCCAGGGTATCTTCATGAGCAGTTCTTC. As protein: CASSPLPGYLHEQFF.

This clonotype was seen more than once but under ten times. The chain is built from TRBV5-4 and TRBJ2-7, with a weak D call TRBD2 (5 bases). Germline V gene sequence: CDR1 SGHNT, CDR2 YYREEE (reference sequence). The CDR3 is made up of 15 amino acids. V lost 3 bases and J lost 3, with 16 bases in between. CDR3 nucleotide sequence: TGTGCCAGCAGCTCCCACCGCAGGACTGACTACGAGCAGTACTTC. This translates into CASSSHRRTDYEQYF.

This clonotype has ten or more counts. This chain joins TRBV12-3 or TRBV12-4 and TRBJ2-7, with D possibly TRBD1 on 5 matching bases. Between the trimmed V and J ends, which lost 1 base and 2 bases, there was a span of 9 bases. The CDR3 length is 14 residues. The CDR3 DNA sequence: TGTGCCAGCAGTTTAGGCCAGGGCCCCTACGAGCAGTACTTC. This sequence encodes CASSLGQGPYEQYF.

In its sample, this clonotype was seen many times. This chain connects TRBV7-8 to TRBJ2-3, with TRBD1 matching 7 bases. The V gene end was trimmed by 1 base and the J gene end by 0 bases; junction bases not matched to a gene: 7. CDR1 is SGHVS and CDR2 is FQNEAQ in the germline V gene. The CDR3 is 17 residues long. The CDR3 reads CASSLEGTASSTDTQYF. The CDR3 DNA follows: TGTGCCAGCAGCTTAGAGGGGACAGCTTCTAGCACAGATACGCAGTATTTT.

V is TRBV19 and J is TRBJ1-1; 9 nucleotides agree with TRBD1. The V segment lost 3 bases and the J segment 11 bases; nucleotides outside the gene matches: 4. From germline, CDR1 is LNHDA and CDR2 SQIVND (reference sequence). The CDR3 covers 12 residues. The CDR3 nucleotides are TGTGCCAGTAGTATTACCGGGACAGGGGCTTTCTTT. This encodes CASSITGTGAFF.

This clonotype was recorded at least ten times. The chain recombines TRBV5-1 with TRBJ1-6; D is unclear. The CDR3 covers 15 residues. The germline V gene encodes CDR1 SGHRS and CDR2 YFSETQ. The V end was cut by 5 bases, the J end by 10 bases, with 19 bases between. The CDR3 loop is CASRWSGHVGSPLHF. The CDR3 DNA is TGCGCCAGCAGATGGAGCGGGCATGTTGGCTCACCCCTCCACTTT. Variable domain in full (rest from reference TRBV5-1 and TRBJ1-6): KAGVTQTPRYLIKTRGQQVTLSCSPISGHRSVSWYQQTPGQGLQFLFEYFSETQRNKGNFPGRFSGRQFSNSRSEMNVSTLELGDSALYLCASRWSGHVGSPLHFGNGTRLTVT.

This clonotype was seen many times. For the CDR3, the DNA is TGCAGTGCTAGAGCGGCGAGCTCCTACGAGCAGTACTTC. It translates to CSARAASSYEQYF. The J gene is TRBJ2-7, the V gene TRBV20-1, with D unclear. Between the trimmed V and J ends, which lost 1 base and 0 bases, there was a span of 7 bases. CDR3 size: 13 residues. Germline CDR1 is DFQATT and CDR2 is SNEGSKA (reference sequence).

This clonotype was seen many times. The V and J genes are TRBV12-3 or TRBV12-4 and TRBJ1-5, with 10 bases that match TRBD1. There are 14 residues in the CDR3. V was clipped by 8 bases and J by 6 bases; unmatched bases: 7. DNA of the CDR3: TGTGCCAGCCGACAGGGGGCGCCGAGTCAGCCCCAGCATTTT. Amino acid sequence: CASRQGAPSQPQHF.

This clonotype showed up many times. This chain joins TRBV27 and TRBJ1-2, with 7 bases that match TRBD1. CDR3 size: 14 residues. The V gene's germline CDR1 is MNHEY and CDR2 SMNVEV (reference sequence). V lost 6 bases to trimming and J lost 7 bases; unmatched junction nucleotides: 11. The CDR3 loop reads CASSSPGQRAGYTF. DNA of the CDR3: TGTGCCAGCAGCTCTCCGGGACAGCGGGCTGGCTACACCTTC.

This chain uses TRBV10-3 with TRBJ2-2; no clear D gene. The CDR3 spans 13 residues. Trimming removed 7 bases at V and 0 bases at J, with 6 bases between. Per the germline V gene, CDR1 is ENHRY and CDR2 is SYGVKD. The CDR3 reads CAITPANTGELFF. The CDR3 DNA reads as TGTGCCATCACCCCCGCGAACACCGGGGAGCTGTTTTTT.

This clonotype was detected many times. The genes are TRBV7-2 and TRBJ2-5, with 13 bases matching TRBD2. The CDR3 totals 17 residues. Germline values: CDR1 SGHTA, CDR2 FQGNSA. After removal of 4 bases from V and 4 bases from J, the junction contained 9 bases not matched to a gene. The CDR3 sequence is CASSSLLAGGPGETQYF. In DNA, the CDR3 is TGTGCCAGCAGCTCTTTACTAGCGGGGGGGCCGGGAGAGACCCAGTACTTC.

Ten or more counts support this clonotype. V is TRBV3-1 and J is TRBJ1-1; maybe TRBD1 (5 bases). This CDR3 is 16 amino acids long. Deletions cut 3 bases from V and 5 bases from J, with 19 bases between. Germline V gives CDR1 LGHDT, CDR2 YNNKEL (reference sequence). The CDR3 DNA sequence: TGTGCCAGCAGCCAGGGGACCGCCTTCCACAGGACTGAAGCTTTCTTT. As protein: CASSQGTAFHRTEAFF.

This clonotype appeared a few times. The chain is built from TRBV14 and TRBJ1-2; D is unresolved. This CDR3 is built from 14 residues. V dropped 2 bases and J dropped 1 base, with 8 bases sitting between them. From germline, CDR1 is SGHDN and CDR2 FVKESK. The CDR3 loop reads CASSQLQSNYGYTF. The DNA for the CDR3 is TGTGCCAGCAGCCAACTACAGAGTAACTATGGCTACACCTTC.

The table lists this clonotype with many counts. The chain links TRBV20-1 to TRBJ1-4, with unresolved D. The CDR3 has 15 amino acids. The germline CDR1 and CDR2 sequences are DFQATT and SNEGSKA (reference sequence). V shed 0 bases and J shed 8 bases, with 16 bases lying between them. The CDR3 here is CSARDVRQAVEKLFF. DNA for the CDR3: TGCAGTGCTAGAGATGTCCGTCAGGCGGTCGAAAAACTGTTTTTT.

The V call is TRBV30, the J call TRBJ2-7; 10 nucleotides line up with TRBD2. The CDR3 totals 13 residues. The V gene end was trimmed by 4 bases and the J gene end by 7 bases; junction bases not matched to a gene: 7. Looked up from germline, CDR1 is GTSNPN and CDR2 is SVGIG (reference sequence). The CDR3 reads CAWTTSGAGEQYF. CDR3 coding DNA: TGTGCCTGGACCACTAGCGGGGCGGGAGAGCAGTACTTC. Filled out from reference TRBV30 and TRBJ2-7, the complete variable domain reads SQTIHQWPATLVQPVGSPLSLECTVEGTSNPNLYWYRQAAGRGLQLLFYSVGIGQISSEVPQNLSASRPQDRQFILSSKKLLLSDSGFYLCAWTTSGAGEQYFGPGTRLTVT.

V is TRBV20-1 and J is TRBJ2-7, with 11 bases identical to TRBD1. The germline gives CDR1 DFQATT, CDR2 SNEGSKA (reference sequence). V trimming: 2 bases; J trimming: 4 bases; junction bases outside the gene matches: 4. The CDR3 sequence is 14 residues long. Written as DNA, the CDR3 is TGCAGTGCTAGAACAGGACAGGGGGCTTACGAGCAGTACTTC. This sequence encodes CSARTGQGAYEQYF.

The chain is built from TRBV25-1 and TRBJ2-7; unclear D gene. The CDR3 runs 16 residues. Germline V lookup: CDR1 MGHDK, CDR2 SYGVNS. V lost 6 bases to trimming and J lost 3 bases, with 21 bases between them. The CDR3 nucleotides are TGTGCCAGCAGCTCCCTCCCCGGTAGGCGCCGCTACGAGCAGTACTTC. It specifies CASSSLPGRRRYEQYF.

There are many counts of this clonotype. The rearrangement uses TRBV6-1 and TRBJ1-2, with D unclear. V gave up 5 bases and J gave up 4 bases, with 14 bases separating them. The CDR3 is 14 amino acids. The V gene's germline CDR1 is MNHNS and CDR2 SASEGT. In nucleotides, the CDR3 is TGTGCCAGCAGTCTAAGCCGCGGGGTCTATGGCTACACCTTC. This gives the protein CASSLSRGVYGYTF.

Here the CDR3 reads CASRWQGSSYNSPLHF. Here the CDR3 DNA reads TGCGCCAGCAGATGGCAGGGGAGCTCCTATAATTCACCCCTCCACTTT. The genes are TRBV10-2 and TRBJ1-6; possibly TRBD1 for D (6 bases). CDR3 length: 16 residues. V gave up 6 bases and J gave up 0 bases, with 12 bases separating them. Germline CDR1 WSHSY, CDR2 SAAADI.

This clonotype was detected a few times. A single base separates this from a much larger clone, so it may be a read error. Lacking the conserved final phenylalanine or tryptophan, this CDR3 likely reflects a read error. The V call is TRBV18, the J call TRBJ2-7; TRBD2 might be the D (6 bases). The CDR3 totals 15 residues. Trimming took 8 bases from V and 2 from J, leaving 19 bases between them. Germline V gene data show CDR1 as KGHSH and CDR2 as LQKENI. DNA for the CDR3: TGTGCCAGCAGCCAACGGGGGACGTACCCCTACGAGCAGTACCTC. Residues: CASSQRGTYPYEQYL.

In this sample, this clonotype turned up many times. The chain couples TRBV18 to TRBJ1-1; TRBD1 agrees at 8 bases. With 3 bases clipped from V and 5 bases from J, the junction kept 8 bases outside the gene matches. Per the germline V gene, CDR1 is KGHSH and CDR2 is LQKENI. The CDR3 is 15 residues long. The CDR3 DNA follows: TGTGCCAGCTCACCCCTCGACAGGGGAAGGACTGAAGCTTTCTTT. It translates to CASSPLDRGRTEAFF.

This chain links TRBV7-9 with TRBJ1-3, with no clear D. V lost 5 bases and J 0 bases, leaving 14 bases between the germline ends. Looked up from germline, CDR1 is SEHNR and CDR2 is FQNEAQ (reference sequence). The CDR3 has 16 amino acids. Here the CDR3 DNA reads TGTGCCAGCAGCCCTTTCCAAGGGCTCTCTGGAAACACCATATATTTT. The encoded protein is CASSPFQGLSGNTIYF.

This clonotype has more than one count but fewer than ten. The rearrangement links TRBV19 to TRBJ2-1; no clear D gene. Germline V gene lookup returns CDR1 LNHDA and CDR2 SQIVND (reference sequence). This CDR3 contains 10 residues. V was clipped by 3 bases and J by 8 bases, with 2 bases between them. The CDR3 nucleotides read TGTGCCAGTAGTATCGATGAGCAGTTCTTC. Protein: CASSIDEQFF.

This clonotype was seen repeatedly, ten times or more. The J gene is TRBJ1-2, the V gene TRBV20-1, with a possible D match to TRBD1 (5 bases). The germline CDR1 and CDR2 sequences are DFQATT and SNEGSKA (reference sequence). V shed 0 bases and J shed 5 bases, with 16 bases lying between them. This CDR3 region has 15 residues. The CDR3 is CSARDGTGIGYGYTF. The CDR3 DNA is TGCAGTGCTAGAGATGGGACCGGGATTGGGTATGGCTACACCTTC.

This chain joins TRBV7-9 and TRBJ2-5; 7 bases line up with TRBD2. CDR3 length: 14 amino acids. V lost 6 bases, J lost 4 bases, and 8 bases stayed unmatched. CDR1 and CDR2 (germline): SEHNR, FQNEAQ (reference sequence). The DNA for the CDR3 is TGTGCCAGCAGGCCCCCGGGAGGACGAGAGACCCAGTACTTC. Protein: CASRPPGGRETQYF. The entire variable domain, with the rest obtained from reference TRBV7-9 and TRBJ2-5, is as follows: DTGVSQNPRHKITKRGQNVTFRCDPISEHNRLYWYRQTLGQGPEFLTYFQNEAQLEKSRLLSDRFSAERPKGSFSTLEIQRTEQGDSAMYLCASRPPGGRETQYFGPGTRLLVL.

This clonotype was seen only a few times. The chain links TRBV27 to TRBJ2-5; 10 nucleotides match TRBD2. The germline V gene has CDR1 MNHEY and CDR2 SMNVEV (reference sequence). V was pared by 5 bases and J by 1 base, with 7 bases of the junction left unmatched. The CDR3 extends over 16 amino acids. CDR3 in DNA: TGTGCCAGCAGTACTCAGCGGGGGGGACCCCAAGAGACCCAGTACTTC. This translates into CASSTQRGGPQETQYF.

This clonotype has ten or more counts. The chain's CDR3 is CSARIGGTEKLFF. CDR3 DNA sequence: TGCAGTGCTAGAATTGGAGGGACCGAAAAACTGTTTTTT. The chain carries TRBV20-1 and TRBJ1-4; a weak D match, TRBD1 (5 bases). V dropped 2 bases and J dropped 8 bases, with 12 bases sitting between them. This CDR3 spans 13 amino acids. Germline values: CDR1 DFQATT, CDR2 SNEGSKA (reference sequence).

In nucleotides, the CDR3 is TGTGCCAGCAGCAATACCCCCAGGGTCGAGACCCAGTACTTC. This codes for CASSNTPRVETQYF. J is TRBJ2-5 and V is TRBV7-9; D possibly corresponds to TRBD1 (5 bases). The CDR3 has 14 residues. Germline V lookup: CDR1 SEHNR, CDR2 FQNEAQ (reference sequence). Trimming removed 5 bases from V and 5 bases from J, with 15 bases in between. The whole variable domain, filled in from reference TRBV7-9 and TRBJ2-5, reads DTGVSQNPRHKITKRGQNVTFRCDPISEHNRLYWYRQTLGQGPEFLTYFQNEAQLEKSRLLSDRFSAERPKGSFSTLEIQRTEQGDSAMYLCASSNTPRVETQYFGPGTRLLVL.

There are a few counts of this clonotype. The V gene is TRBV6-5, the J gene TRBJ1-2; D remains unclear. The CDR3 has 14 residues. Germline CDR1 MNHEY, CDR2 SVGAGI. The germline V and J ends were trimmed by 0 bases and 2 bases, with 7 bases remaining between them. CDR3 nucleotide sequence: TGTGCCAGCAGTTACTCGGCATTCAACTATGGCTACACCTTC. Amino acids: CASSYSAFNYGYTF.

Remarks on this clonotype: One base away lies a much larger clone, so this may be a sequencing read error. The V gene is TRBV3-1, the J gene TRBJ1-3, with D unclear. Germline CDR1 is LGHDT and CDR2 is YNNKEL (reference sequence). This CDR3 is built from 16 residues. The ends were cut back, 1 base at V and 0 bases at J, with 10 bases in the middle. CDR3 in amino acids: CASSQGGLRSGNTIYF. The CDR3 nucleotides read TGTGCCAGCAGCCAAGGAGGGTTGCGCTCTGGAAACACCATATATTTT.

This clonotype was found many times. The CDR3 DNA is TGTGCCAGCAGTCCGACAGGAGTAGGAAACACCATATATTTT. Protein sequence: CASSPTGVGNTIYF. V and J are TRBV12-3 or TRBV12-4 and TRBJ1-3; perhaps TRBD1 as D (6 bases). V was shortened by 5 bases and J by 4 bases, with 12 bases between the two germline ends. This CDR3 is built from 14 residues.